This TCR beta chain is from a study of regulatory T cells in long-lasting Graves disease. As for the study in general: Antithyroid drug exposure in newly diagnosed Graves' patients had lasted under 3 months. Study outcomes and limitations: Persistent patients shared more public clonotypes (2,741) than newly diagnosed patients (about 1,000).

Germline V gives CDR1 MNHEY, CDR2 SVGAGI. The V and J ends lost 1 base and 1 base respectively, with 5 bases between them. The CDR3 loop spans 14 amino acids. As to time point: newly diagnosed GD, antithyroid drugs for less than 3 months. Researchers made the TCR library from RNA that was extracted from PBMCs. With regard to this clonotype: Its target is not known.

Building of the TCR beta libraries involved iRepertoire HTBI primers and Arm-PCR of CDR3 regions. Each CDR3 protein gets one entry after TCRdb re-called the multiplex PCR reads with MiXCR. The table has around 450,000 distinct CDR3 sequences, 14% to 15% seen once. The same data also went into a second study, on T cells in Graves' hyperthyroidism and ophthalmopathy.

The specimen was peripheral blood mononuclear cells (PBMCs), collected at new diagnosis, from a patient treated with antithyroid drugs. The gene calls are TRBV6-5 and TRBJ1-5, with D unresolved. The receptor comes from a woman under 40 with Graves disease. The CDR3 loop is CASSYWGSNQPQHF. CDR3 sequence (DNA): TGTGCCAGCAGTTACTGGGGAAGCAATCAGCCCCAGCATTTT.